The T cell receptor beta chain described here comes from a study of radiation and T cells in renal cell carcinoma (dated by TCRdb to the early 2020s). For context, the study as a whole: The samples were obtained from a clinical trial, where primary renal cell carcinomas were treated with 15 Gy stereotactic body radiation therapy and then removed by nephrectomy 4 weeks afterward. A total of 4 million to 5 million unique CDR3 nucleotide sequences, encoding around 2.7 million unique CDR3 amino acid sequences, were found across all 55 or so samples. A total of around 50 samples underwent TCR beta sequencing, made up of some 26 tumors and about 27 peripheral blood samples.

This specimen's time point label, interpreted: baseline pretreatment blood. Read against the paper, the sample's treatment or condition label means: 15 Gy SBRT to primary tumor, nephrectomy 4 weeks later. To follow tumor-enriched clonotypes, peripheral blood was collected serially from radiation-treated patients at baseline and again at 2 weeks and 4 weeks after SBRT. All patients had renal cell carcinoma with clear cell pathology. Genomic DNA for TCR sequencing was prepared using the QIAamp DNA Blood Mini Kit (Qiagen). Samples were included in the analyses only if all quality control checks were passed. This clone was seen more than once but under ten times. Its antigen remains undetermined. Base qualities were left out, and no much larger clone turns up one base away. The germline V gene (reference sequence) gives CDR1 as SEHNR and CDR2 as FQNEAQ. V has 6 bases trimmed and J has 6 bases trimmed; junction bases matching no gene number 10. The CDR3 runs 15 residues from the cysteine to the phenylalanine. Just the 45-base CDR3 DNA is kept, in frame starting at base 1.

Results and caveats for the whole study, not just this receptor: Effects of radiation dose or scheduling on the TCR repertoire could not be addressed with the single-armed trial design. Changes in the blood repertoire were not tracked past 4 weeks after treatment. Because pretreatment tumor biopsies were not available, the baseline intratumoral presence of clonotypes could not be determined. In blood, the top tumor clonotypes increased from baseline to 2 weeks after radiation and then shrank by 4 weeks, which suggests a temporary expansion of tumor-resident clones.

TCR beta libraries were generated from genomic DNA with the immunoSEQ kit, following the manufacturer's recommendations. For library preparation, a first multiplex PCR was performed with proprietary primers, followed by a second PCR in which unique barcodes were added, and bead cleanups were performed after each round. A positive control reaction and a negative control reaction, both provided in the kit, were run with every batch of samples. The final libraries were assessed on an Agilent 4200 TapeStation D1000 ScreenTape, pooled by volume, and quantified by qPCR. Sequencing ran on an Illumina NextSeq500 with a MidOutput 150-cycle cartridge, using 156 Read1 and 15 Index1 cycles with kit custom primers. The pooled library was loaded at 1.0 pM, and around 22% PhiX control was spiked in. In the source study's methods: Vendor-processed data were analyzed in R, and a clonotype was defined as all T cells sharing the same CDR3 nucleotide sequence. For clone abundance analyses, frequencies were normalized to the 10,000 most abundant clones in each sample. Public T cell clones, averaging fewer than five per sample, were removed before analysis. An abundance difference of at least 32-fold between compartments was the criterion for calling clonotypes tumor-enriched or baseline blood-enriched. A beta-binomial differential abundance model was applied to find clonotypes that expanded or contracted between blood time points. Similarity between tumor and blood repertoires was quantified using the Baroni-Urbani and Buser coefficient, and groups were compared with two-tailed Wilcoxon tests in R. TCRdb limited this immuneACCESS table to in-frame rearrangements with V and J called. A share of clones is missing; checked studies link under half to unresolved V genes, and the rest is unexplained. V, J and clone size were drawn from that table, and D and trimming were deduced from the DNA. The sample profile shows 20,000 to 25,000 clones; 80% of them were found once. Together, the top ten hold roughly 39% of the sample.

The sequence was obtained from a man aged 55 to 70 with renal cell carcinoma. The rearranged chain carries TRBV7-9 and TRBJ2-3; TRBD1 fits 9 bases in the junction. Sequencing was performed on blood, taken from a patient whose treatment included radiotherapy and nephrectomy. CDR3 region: CASSYRTGDVDTQYF. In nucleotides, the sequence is TGTGCCAGCAGTTATCGGACAGGGGATGTTGATACGCAGTATTTT.